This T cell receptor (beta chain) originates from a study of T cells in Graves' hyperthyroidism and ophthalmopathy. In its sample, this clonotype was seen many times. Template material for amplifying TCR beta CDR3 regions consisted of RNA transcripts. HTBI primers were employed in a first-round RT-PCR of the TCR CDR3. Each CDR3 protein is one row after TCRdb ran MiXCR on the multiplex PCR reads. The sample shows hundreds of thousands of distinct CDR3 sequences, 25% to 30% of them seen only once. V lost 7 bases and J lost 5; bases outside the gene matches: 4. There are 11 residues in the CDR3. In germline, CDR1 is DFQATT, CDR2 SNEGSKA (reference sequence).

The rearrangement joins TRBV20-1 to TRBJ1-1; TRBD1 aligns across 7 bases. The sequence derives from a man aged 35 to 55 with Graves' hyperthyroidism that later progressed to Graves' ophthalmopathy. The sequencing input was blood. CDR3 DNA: TGCAGTGAAACAGGGGATACTGAAGCTTTCTTT. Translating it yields CSETGDTEAFF.